A single sample is the source of the 30 T cell receptor beta chains below, sequenced in a study of T cells in Graves' hyperthyroidism and ophthalmopathy. TCR beta CDR3 sequences were amplified from RNA transcripts. During a first-round RT-PCR of the TCR CDR3, the HTBI primer set was used. TCRdb independently ran MiXCR on the multiplex PCR reads; one entry per CDR3 protein. The data contain 600,000 to 900,000 distinct CDR3 sequences, roughly 17% of them singletons. The sequenced sample was blood. Receptors originate from a man aged 18 to 29 with Graves' hyperthyroidism.

This clonotype was observed a handful of times. The chain combines TRBV4-3 with TRBJ2-7, with 11 bases matching TRBD1. The CDR3 totals 17 residues. Trimming removed 4 bases from V and 5 bases from J; junction bases left unmatched: 13. Germline CDR1 LGHNA, CDR2 YSLEER. The chain's CDR3 is CASSRQTMDRGRHEQYF. In nucleotides, the CDR3 is TGCGCCAGCAGCCGCCAAACGATGGACAGGGGGCGCCACGAGCAGTACTTC.

This clonotype occurred many times. This chain joins TRBV14 and TRBJ2-7, with TRBD2 identical over 10 bases. This CDR3 has 15 amino acids. Per the germline V gene, CDR1 is SGHDN and CDR2 is FVKESK. The V and J ends lost 4 bases and 3 bases, in that order; junction bases with no gene match: 6. The CDR3 loop is CASSPRTSGNYEQYF. In DNA form, the CDR3 reads TGTGCCAGCAGCCCCCGGACTAGCGGAAACTACGAGCAGTACTTC.

The CDR3 is CASSTRPAEQFF. CDR3 bases: TGTGCCAGTAGTACAAGACCTGCGGAGCAGTTCTTC. The V call is TRBV19, the J call TRBJ2-1; no reliable D call. Germline V gene sequence: CDR1 LNHDA, CDR2 SQIVND (reference sequence). CDR3 length equals 12 residues. Trimming removed 4 bases at V and 10 bases at J, with 11 bases between.

Notes on this clonotype: A much more abundant neighbour one base away suggests this may be a read error. This chain links TRBV3-1 with TRBJ2-3; D might be TRBD1 or TRBD2, each matching 6 bases. CDR3 length: 15 amino acids. Germline CDR1 is LGHDT and CDR2 is YNNKEL (reference sequence). Here the CDR3 reads CASSRTTSRTDAQYF. The DNA for the CDR3 is TGTGCCAGCAGCCGGACGACTAGTCGGACAGATGCGCAGTATTTT.

Remarks on this clonotype: This may stem from a read error, because a much larger clone lies one nucleotide away. The gene calls are TRBV6-1 and TRBJ2-1; TRBD2 matches 11 bases. The DNA end is a closer match to TRBJ2-7, so the J assignment may be wrong. Germline lookup yields CDR1 MNHNS and CDR2 SASEGT. This CDR3 is built from 15 residues. The CDR3 region is CASTPGTSGFNEQYF. In DNA form, the CDR3 reads TGTGCCAGCACCCCCGGGACTAGCGGCTTCAATGAGCAGTACTTC.

This clonotype was detected a few times. This chain connects TRBV27 to TRBJ2-7, with 8 bases aligning to TRBD1. Germline-derived CDR1 and CDR2 are MNHEY and SMNVEV (reference sequence). This CDR3 region has 16 residues. Trimming took 0 bases from V and 2 from J; bases not matched to a gene: 6. CDR3 region: CASSLSDRGPTYEQYF. In DNA form, the CDR3 reads TGTGCCAGCAGTTTATCCGACAGGGGCCCCACCTACGAGCAGTACTTC.

This clonotype was seen a handful of times. The chain links TRBV5-1 to TRBJ2-2; 14 bases fit TRBD2. The CDR3 runs to 17 residues. Trimming cost V 0 bases and J 6 bases; bases outside gene matches: 4. The germline V gene encodes CDR1 SGHRS and CDR2 YFSETQ. CDR3 nucleotides: TGCGCCAGCAGCTTGGGACTAGCGGGAGGGCAAGCCGGGGAGCTGTTTTTT. Translation gives CASSLGLAGGQAGELFF.

In its sample, this clonotype was seen a few times. The chain has TRBV12-3 or TRBV12-4 and TRBJ2-3, with D possibly TRBD2 on 6 matching bases. This CDR3 has 16 residues. Trimming stripped 7 bases from V and 2 bases from J, with 19 bases between. The CDR3 DNA follows: TGTGCCAGCAACCCCCTAGGGCTAGCGACCACAGATACGCAGTATTTT. It specifies CASNPLGLATTDTQYF.

There are many counts of this clonotype. The chain links TRBV30 to TRBJ1-1; D is unclear. The CDR3 sequence is 12 residues long. V lost 2 bases and J 8 bases, leaving 12 bases between the germline ends. Germline CDR1 and CDR2: GTSNPN and SVGIG (reference sequence). The CDR3 DNA sequence: TGTGCCTGGAGTTACAAGTCGGGGGAAGCTTTCTTT. Residues: CAWSYKSGEAFF.

This clonotype came up many times. CDR3 sequence (DNA): TGTGCCAGCAGTGAGCAGGGGAGTGGCACTGAAGCTTTCTTT. Protein: CASSEQGSGTEAFF. The rearrangement links TRBV2 to TRBJ1-1; possibly TRBD1 for D (6 bases). This CDR3 contains 14 residues. Germline CDR1 reads SNHLY; CDR2 reads FYNNEI. V dropped 3 bases and J dropped 4 bases, with 12 bases sitting between them.

The chain is built from TRBV5-1 and TRBJ1-6, with D unresolved. V shed 4 bases and J shed 5 bases, with 4 bases lying between them. This CDR3 comprises 12 residues. The germline V gene has CDR1 SGHRS and CDR2 YFSETQ. The CDR3 DNA reads as TGCGCCAGCAGCGGAAATAATTCACCCCTCCACTTT. It encodes CASSGNNSPLHF. The full variable domain, completed using reference TRBV5-1 and TRBJ1-6, is KAGVTQTPRYLIKTRGQQVTLSCSPISGHRSVSWYQQTPGQGLQFLFEYFSETQRNKGNFPGRFSGRQFSNSRSEMNVSTLELGDSALYLCASSGNNSPLHFGNGTRLTVT.

In this sample, this clonotype turned up many times. The J gene is TRBJ2-7, the V gene TRBV5-1; D might be TRBD2 (5 bases). This CDR3 has 16 residues. Germline-derived CDR1 and CDR2 are SGHRS and YFSETQ. Trimming took 0 bases from V and 1 from J, leaving 14 bases between them. This CDR3 is CASSLGVSVSSYEQYF. In nucleotides, the CDR3 is TGCGCCAGCAGCTTGGGAGTTAGCGTTTCTTCCTACGAGCAGTACTTC.

This chain links TRBV10-2 with TRBJ1-2, with TRBD1 matching 7 bases. This CDR3 has 12 residues. Trimming removed 7 bases from V and 8 bases from J; junction bases left unmatched: 7. Per the germline V gene, CDR1 is WSHSY and CDR2 is SAAADI. CDR3 region: CASKGQDHGYTF. DNA of the CDR3: TGCGCCAGCAAAGGACAGGATCACGGCTACACCTTC.

This clonotype has only a few counts. The rearrangement uses TRBV11-2 and TRBJ2-1; TRBD2 aligns across 10 bases. CDR1 and CDR2 from the germline V gene are SGHAT and FQNNGV. V shed 5 bases, J shed 6 bases, and the junction held 10 bases outside the gene matches. This CDR3 has 16 residues. The DNA of the CDR3 is TGTGCCAGCAGCCCTCCCGGCGGACTAGCGGTCAATGAGCAGTTCTTC. Translated, it gives CASSPPGGLAVNEQFF.

This clonotype came up a few times. The rearrangement joins TRBV7-3 to TRBJ2-2, with 9 bases fitting TRBD2. The CDR3 length is 16 residues. Germline loops: CDR1 SGHTA, CDR2 FQGTGA. The trim removed 7 bases at V and 5 bases at J, leaving 11 bases unmatched. CDR3 loop: CASTAQPAGGTGELFF. The CDR3 DNA reads as TGTGCCAGCACCGCCCAGCCGGCGGGAGGGACCGGGGAGCTGTTTTTT.

This clonotype appeared many times. The rearrangement uses TRBV2 and TRBJ2-6; 9 nucleotides line up with TRBD1. The V segment lost 11 bases and the J segment 0 bases; nucleotides outside the gene matches: 5. Germline V gene data show CDR1 as SNHLY and CDR2 as FYNNEI. The CDR3 contains 15 residues. The CDR3 loop reads CAGQTGGSGANVLTF. The CDR3 nucleotides are TGTGCCGGTCAGACAGGGGGCTCTGGGGCCAACGTCCTGACTTTC. The whole variable domain, remainder taken from reference TRBV2 and TRBJ2-6, is EPEVTQTPSHQVTQMGQEVILRCVPISNHLYFYWYRQILGQKVEFLVSFYNNEISEKSEIFDDQFSVERPDGSNFTLKIRSTKLEDSAMYFCAGQTGGSGANVLTFGAGSRLTVL.

The chain recombines TRBV6-5 with TRBJ1-2; possible D gene TRBD1, 5 bases. V shed 3 bases and J shed 7 bases, with 18 bases lying between them. The germline CDR1 and CDR2 sequences are MNHEY and SVGAGI. This CDR3 has 15 amino acids. The CDR3 here is CASSYGAGSSSGYTF. In nucleotides, the CDR3 is TGTGCCAGCAGTTATGGGGCAGGAAGTTCCAGTGGCTACACCTTC.

The chain is built from TRBV18 and TRBJ1-1; no clear D gene. The germline gives CDR1 KGHSH, CDR2 LQKENI. The CDR3 loop spans 14 amino acids. Trimming removed 6 bases at V and 11 bases at J, with 22 bases between. The CDR3 bases are TGTGCCAGCTCGACACGGCAGAGGGAAGGGTCGGCTTTCTTT. Protein product: CASSTRQREGSAFF.

The V gene is TRBV28, the J gene TRBJ1-2; a possible D gene is TRBD1 (5 bases). This CDR3 region has 14 residues. Germline V CDR1 and CDR2: MDHEN, SYDVKM. The V and J ends lost 8 bases and 4 bases respectively, with 17 bases between them. Written as DNA, the CDR3 is TGTGCCAGCTCGTACCCGGGGCGCGGCTATGGCTACACCTTC. It yields the protein CASSYPGRGYGYTF.

This clonotype showed up just a few times. The rearrangement uses TRBV9 and TRBJ2-1; 7 bases fit TRBD2. Trimming at V came to 4 bases and at J to 2 bases, leaving 6 bases not matched to a gene. From germline, CDR1 is SGDLS and CDR2 YYNGEE. CDR3 length: 15 amino acids. CDR3 amino acids: CASSPGGAPYNEQFF. The CDR3 DNA follows: TGTGCCAGCAGCCCGGGGGGAGCCCCCTACAATGAGCAGTTCTTC.

This clonotype has ten or more counts. This rearrangement joins TRBV7-2 to TRBJ2-5, with TRBD1 as a possible D gene (6 bases). Germline loops: CDR1 SGHTA, CDR2 FQGNSA. V lost 5 bases, J lost 5 bases, and 15 bases lay in between. This CDR3 contains 14 residues. DNA of the CDR3: TGTGCCAGCAGCCTCGACAGGCTCGGGGAGACCCAGTACTTC. This encodes CASSLDRLGETQYF.

This clonotype was seen only a few times. The chain carries TRBV28 and TRBJ2-2; the D is unclear. V was trimmed by 5 bases and J by 0 bases, leaving 10 bases between them. In germline, CDR1 is MDHEN, CDR2 SYDVKM. The CDR3 totals 15 residues. The CDR3: CASSPMTANTGELFF. The CDR3 bases are TGTGCCAGCAGTCCTATGACTGCGAACACCGGGGAGCTGTTTTTT.

This clonotype has only a few counts. The chain carries TRBV7-9 and TRBJ2-7; TRBD2 aligns across 7 bases. Germline V CDR1 and CDR2: SEHNR, FQNEAQ (reference sequence). The V gene end was trimmed by 4 bases and the J gene end by 7 bases; junction bases not matched to a gene: 7. CDR3 length equals 13 residues. The CDR3 protein is CASSSERGEEQYF. As DNA, the CDR3 is TGTGCCAGCAGCTCCGAACGGGGGGAAGAGCAGTACTTC.

This clonotype turned up a few times. This chain uses TRBV20-1 with TRBJ2-2; 8 bases are shared with TRBD2. The germline CDR1 and CDR2 sequences are DFQATT and SNEGSKA (reference sequence). The CDR3 runs 16 residues. V trimming: 6 bases; J trimming: 7 bases; junction bases outside the gene matches: 16. For the CDR3, the DNA is TGCAGTGCAGCCCGGGGGGCGGGAGGACGTGTCGGGGAGCTGTTTTTT. This gives the protein CSAARGAGGRVGELFF.

This clonotype was recorded at least ten times. The J gene is TRBJ1-1, the V gene TRBV28; D is perhaps TRBD1 (5 bases). This CDR3 has 14 amino acids. The V and J ends lost 7 bases and 3 bases respectively, with 15 bases between them. CDR1 is MDHEN, CDR2 SYDVKM, per germline. As DNA, the CDR3 is TGTGCCAGCACACCTGCGGGGGACTACACTGAAGCTTTCTTT. This codes for CASTPAGDYTEAFF.

This clonotype has just a few counts. This chain links TRBV25-1 with TRBJ2-1; either TRBD1 or TRBD2 may fit D (5 bases each). CDR3 length: 13 amino acids. Trimming left V 7 bases short and J 10 bases short, with 17 bases between. Per the germline V gene, CDR1 is MGHDK and CDR2 is SYGVNS. CDR3 DNA: TGTGCCAGCATCGACTTGGGGGTAGGGGAGCAGTTCTTC. Translating it yields CASIDLGVGEQFF.

The genes are TRBV20-1 and TRBJ1-2; 8 nucleotides line up with TRBD1. Germline CDR1 DFQATT, CDR2 SNEGSKA (reference sequence). The CDR3 has 16 amino acids. With 3 bases clipped from V and 1 base from J, the junction kept 10 bases outside the gene matches. In nucleotides, the CDR3 is TGCAGTGCTAGCCCCCCCTGGGACAGGAGTAACTATGGCTACACCTTC. Residues: CSASPPWDRSNYGYTF.

The chain recombines TRBV27 with TRBJ2-1; a weak D match, TRBD1 (8 bases). The CDR3 runs to 15 residues. Looked up from germline, CDR1 is MNHEY and CDR2 is SMNVEV (reference sequence). V was cut by 4 bases and J by 4 bases, with 14 bases left in between. The CDR3 bases are TGTGCCAGCAGTTCCCACAGGGGGGGATACAATGAGCAGTTCTTC. It encodes CASSSHRGGYNEQFF.

The genes are TRBV2 and TRBJ1-4; D not certain. The germline V and J ends were trimmed by 4 bases and 2 bases, with 5 bases remaining between them. The CDR3 loop spans 13 amino acids. CDR1 and CDR2 from the germline V gene are SNHLY and FYNNEI. The CDR3 sequence: CASSVGTNEKLFF. CDR3 nucleotides: TGTGCCAGCAGTGTGGGGACTAATGAAAAACTGTTTTTT.

This clonotype was seen repeatedly, ten times or more. The chain uses TRBV9 and TRBJ1-5; 7 bases fit TRBD1. This CDR3 spans 15 amino acids. The germline V gene has CDR1 SGDLS and CDR2 YYNGEE. Unmatched junction bases numbered 4, after V lost 4 bases and J lost 0 bases. The CDR3 region is CASSPRDSSNQPQHF. CDR3 coding DNA: TGTGCCAGCAGCCCGCGGGACAGTAGCAATCAGCCCCAGCATTTT.